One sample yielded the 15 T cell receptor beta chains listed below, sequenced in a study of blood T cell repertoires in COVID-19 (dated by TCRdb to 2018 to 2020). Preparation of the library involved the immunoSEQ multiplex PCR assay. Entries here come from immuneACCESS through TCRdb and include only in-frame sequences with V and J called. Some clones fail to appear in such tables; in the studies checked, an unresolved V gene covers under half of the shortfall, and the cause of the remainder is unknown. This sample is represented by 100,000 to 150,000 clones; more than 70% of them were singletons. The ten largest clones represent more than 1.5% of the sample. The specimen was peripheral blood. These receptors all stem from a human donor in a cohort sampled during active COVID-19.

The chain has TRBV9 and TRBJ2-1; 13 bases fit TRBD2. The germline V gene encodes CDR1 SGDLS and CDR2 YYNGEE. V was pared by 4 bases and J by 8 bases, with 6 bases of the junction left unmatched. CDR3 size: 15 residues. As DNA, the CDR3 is TGTGCCAGCAGCCTAGAACTAGCGGGAGGGGATGAGCAGTTCTTC. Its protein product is CASSLELAGGDEQFF. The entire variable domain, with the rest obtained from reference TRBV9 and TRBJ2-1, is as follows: DSGVTQTPKHLITATGQRVTLRCSPRSGDLSVYWYQQSLDQGLQFLIQYYNGEERAKGNILERFSAQQFPDLHSELNLSSLELGDSALYFCASSLELAGGDEQFFGPGTRLTVL.

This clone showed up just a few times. CDR3 DNA: TGTGCCAGCAGCCTCATCAGGGGAGCTTTCTTT. Translating it yields CASSLIRGAFF. V and J are TRBV7-9 and TRBJ1-1; D might be TRBD1 (6 bases). Germline V gene lookup returns CDR1 SEHNR and CDR2 FQNEAQ (reference sequence). Trimming cost V 5 bases and J 10 bases, with 11 bases left between them. The CDR3 is 11 residues long.

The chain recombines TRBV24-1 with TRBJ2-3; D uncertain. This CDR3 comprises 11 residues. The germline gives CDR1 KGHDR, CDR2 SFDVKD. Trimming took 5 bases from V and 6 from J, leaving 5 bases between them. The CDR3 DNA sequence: TGTGCCACCAGTGTGAGGGATACGCAGTATTTT. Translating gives CATSVRDTQYF.

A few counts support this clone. The CDR3 region is CSVGFGVETQYF. For the CDR3, the DNA is TGCAGCGTTGGCTTCGGGGTAGAGACCCAGTACTTC. V and J are TRBV29-1 and TRBJ2-5; D is possibly TRBD2 (5 bases). Germline V lookup: CDR1 SQVTM, CDR2 ANQGSEA. The V end lost 4 bases, the J end lost 4 bases, and 10 bases lay between the germline ends. The CDR3 sequence is 12 residues long.

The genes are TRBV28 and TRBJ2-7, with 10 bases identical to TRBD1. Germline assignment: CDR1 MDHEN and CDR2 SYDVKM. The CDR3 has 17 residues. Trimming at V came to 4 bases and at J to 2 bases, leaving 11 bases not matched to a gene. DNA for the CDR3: TGTGCCAGCAGTTACCGGGACAGGGGAAGCGGGCCCTACGAGCAGTACTTC. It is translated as CASSYRDRGSGPYEQYF.

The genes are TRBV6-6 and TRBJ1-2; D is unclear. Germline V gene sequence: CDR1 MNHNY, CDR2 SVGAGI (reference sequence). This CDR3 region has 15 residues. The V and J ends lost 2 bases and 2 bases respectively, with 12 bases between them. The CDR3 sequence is CASSYGQRPNYGYTF. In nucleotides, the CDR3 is TGTGCCAGCAGTTACGGTCAGAGGCCCAACTATGGCTACACCTTC.

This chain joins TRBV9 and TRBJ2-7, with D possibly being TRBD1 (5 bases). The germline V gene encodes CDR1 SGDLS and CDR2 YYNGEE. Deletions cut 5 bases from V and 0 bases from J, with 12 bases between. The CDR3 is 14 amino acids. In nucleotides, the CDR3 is TGTGCCAGCAGTGCAGACAGTAGCTCCTACGAGCAGTACTTC. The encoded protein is CASSADSSSYEQYF.

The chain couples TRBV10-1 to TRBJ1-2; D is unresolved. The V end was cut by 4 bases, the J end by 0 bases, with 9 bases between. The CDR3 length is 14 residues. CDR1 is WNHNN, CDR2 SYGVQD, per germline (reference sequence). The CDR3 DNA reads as TGCGCCAGCAGTGCGAACAGCCCTAACTATGGCTACACCTTC. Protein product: CASSANSPNYGYTF.

In DNA, the CDR3 is TGTGCCAGCTCCGGACAGGGGGTCACAGATACGCAGTATTTT. It translates to CASSGQGVTDTQYF. The V gene is TRBV27, the J gene TRBJ2-3; TRBD1 aligns across 10 bases. Per germline, CDR1 MNHEY and CDR2 SMNVEV (reference sequence). This CDR3 region has 14 residues. Trimming took 8 bases from V and 2 from J; bases not matched to a gene: 4.

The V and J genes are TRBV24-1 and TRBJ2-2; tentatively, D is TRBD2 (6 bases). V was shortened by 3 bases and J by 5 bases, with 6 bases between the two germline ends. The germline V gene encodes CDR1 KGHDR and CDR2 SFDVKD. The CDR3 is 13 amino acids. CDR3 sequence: CATSDAGTGELFF. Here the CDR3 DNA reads TGTGCCACCAGTGATGCGGGAACCGGGGAGCTGTTTTTT.

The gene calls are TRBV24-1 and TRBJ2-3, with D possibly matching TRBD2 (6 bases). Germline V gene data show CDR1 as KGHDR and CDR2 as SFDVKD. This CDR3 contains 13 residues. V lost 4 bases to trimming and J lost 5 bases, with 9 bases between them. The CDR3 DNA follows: TGTGCCACCAGTGACTGGGGACTAGATACGCAGTATTTT. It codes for CATSDWGLDTQYF.

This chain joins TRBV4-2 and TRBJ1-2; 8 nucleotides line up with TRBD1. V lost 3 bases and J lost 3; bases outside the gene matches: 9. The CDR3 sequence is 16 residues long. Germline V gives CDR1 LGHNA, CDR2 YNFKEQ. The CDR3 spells CASSQSQGALYYGYTF. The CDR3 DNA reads TGTGCCAGCAGCCAGTCTCAGGGGGCGCTTTACTATGGCTACACCTTC.

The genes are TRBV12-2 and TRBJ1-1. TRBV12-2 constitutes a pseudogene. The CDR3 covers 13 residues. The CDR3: CASRQRGNTEAFF. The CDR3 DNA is TGTGCAAGTCGCCAGCGGGGGAACACTGAAGCTTTCTTT.

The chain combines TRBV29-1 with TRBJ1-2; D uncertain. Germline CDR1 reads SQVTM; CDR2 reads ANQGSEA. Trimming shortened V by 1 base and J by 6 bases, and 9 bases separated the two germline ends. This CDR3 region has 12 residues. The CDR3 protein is CSVEASTHGYTF. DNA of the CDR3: TGCAGCGTTGAAGCCAGTACCCATGGCTACACCTTC. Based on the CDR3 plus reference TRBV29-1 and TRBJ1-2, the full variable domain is SAVISQKPSRDICQRGTSLTIQCQVDSQVTMMFWYRQQPGQSLTLIATANQGSEATYESGFVIDKFPISRPNLTFSTLTVSNMSPEDSSIYLCSVEASTHGYTFGSGTRLTVV.

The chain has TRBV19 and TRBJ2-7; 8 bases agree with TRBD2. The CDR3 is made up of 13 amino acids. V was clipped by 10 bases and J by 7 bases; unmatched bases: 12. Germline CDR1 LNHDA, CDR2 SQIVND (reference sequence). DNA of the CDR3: TGTGCCACGGGGACTAGGACTAACCGGGAGCAGTACTTC. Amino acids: CATGTRTNREQYF.